A single sample is the source of the 26 T cell receptor beta chains below, sequenced in a study of shared clonotypes between healthy human individuals. Naive CD8 isolation took CD45RO-negative cells positively selected for CCR7 and excluded terminally differentiated effector memory CD45RA+ cells. The table came from immunoSEQ multiplex PCR; TCRdb's copy has only in-frame clones and leaves some out. The table has over 2 million clones, about 95% seen once. Source material: naive CD8+ T cells sorted from blood. These receptors originate from a man younger than 30 in good health.

Turning to this clone: At the DNA level, this CDR3 is encoded by other sequences in the same sample as well. This chain joins TRBV4-3 and TRBJ2-7; TRBD2 might be the D (5 bases). CDR3 length: 13 residues. Germline V lookup: CDR1 LGHNA, CDR2 YSLEER. The V end lost 4 bases, the J end lost 1 base, and 8 bases lay between the germline ends. The chain's CDR3 is CASSPPGSYEQYF. For the CDR3, the DNA is TGCGCCAGCAGCCCTCCGGGGTCCTACGAGCAGTACTTC.

Notes on this clone: This CDR3 is also generated by other DNA sequences in the sample. The chain uses TRBV27 and TRBJ1-2, with a possible D match to TRBD1 (5 bases). CDR1 and CDR2 (germline): MNHEY, SMNVEV (reference sequence). This CDR3 comprises 12 residues. V lost 5 bases and J lost 5, with 9 bases in between. CDR3 in DNA: TGTGCCAGCAGTGGGCAGGGATATGGCTACACCTTC. It specifies CASSGQGYGYTF.

This chain connects TRBV9 to TRBJ2-7; perhaps TRBD2 as D (5 bases). The V end lost 6 bases, the J end lost 2 bases, and 15 bases lay between the germline ends. The length of the CDR3 is 14 residues. The germline V gene encodes CDR1 SGDLS and CDR2 YYNGEE. This CDR3 is CASTLGERTYEQYF. The CDR3 region has the DNA TGTGCCAGCACCCTCGGGGAGCGCACCTACGAGCAGTACTTC.

The chain couples TRBV7-9 to TRBJ2-5; the match to TRBD1 covers 10 bases. CDR3 length: 17 amino acids. V lost 2 bases to trimming and J lost 3 bases; unmatched junction nucleotides: 9. Germline V gives CDR1 SEHNR, CDR2 FQNEAQ (reference sequence). DNA of the CDR3: TGTGCCAGCAGCTTAAAGGCGGGACAGGGGAGGGAAGAGACCCAGTACTTC. Translation: CASSLKAGQGREETQYF.

This rearrangement joins TRBV10-3 to TRBJ1-1; TRBD1 matches 9 bases. Trimming cost V 0 bases and J 5 bases; bases outside gene matches: 7. This CDR3 has 16 residues. Germline V gives CDR1 ENHRY, CDR2 SYGVKD. The CDR3 spells CAISESQEGQGTEAFF. The CDR3 DNA is TGTGCCATCAGTGAGTCACAGGAAGGACAGGGGACTGAAGCTTTCTTT.

With regard to this clone: Other DNA variants within this sample encode the same CDR3. This chain links TRBV7-9 with TRBJ2-7; unclear D gene. Germline CDR1 SEHNR, CDR2 FQNEAQ (reference sequence). CDR3 length equals 13 residues. V was trimmed by 1 base and J by 3 bases, leaving 7 bases between them. The CDR3 loop reads CASSLGPNYEQYF. The CDR3 DNA reads as TGTGCCAGCAGCTTAGGGCCGAACTACGAGCAGTACTTC.

In the case of this clone: The sample has other DNA sequences that encode this CDR3 too. The V and J genes are TRBV10-1 and TRBJ2-1, with 10 bases fitting TRBD2. Germline V lookup: CDR1 WNHNN, CDR2 SYGVQD (reference sequence). V gave up 3 bases and J gave up 0 bases; unmatched junction bases: 2. The CDR3 loop spans 16 amino acids. The CDR3 is CASSELAGSSYNEQFF. The DNA for the CDR3 is TGCGCCAGCAGTGAACTAGCGGGGAGCTCCTACAATGAGCAGTTCTTC.

V gene TRBV7-9 combines with J gene TRBJ2-7; possibly TRBD1 for D (6 bases). This CDR3 region has 13 residues. V was pared by 2 bases and J by 6 bases, with 11 bases between. Germline V gene lookup returns CDR1 SEHNR and CDR2 FQNEAQ (reference sequence). In DNA form, the CDR3 reads TGTGCCAGCAGCTTACCACAGGGATTCGAGCAGTACTTC. Translation: CASSLPQGFEQYF.

Points on this clone: This sample also contains other DNA sequences that code for the same CDR3. The CDR3 DNA reads as TGTGCCAGCAGTTTAATTGGAGATACGCAGTATTTT. This codes for CASSLIGDTQYF. The chain combines TRBV27 with TRBJ2-3; no definite D call. In germline, CDR1 is MNHEY, CDR2 SMNVEV (reference sequence). The CDR3 extends over 12 amino acids. The V gene lost 2 bases and the J gene lost 5 bases, with 5 bases spanning the gap.

The V gene is TRBV10-1, the J gene TRBJ2-7; the D gene is possibly TRBD1 (5 bases). Germline V CDR1 and CDR2: WNHNN, SYGVQD (reference sequence). CDR3 size: 13 residues. Trimming removed 10 bases from V and 1 base from J, with 14 bases in between. The CDR3, as DNA: TGCGCCACTTCTCGGCAGGGATCCTACGAGCAGTACTTC. It specifies CATSRQGSYEQYF.

Notes on this clone: Distinct nucleotide sequences in the sample also encode this CDR3. The V gene is TRBV7-9, the J gene TRBJ2-5; TRBD2 matches 12 bases. Germline V gene lookup returns CDR1 SEHNR and CDR2 FQNEAQ (reference sequence). The ends lost 4 bases at V and 2 bases at J; junction bases unmatched: 2. This CDR3 is built from 15 residues. In nucleotides, the CDR3 is TGTGCCAGCAGCTCTAGCGGGGGGGGACAAGAGACCCAGTACTTC. This encodes CASSSSGGGQETQYF.

The chain combines TRBV9 with TRBJ2-1; D is perhaps TRBD1 or TRBD2 (5 bases each). Germline-derived CDR1 and CDR2 are SGDLS and YYNGEE. This CDR3 is built from 16 residues. V was pared by 0 bases and J by 3 bases, with 13 bases between. In DNA, the CDR3 is TGTGCCAGCAGCGTAGGAACCGGGACGGGCTACAATGAGCAGTTCTTC. Amino acids: CASSVGTGTGYNEQFF.

The chain links TRBV7-9 to TRBJ1-1, with D perhaps TRBD1 (5 bases). V was trimmed by 1 base and J by 10 bases, leaving 16 bases between them. This CDR3 spans 14 amino acids. Germline values: CDR1 SEHNR, CDR2 FQNEAQ (reference sequence). Written as DNA, the CDR3 is TGTGCCAGCAGCTTAGAGTCGGGCGGCCAGGGAGCTTTCTTT. It translates to CASSLESGGQGAFF.

The V gene is TRBV9, the J gene TRBJ2-1; TRBD2 agrees at 11 bases. With 3 bases clipped from V and 10 bases from J, the junction kept 3 bases outside the gene matches. The CDR3 extends over 13 amino acids. Germline CDR1 is SGDLS and CDR2 is YYNGEE. The DNA for the CDR3 is TGTGCCAGCAGCGAAACTAGCGGGGGAGAGCAGTTCTTC. Encoded protein: CASSETSGGEQFF.

CDR3 DNA: TGTGCCAGCATTCGGGACACCGGGGAGCTGTTTTTT. Its translation is CASIRDTGELFF. The chain employs TRBV25-1 and TRBJ2-2; no reliable D call. Germline V gene sequence: CDR1 MGHDK, CDR2 SYGVNS. V was pared by 7 bases and J by 3 bases, with 6 bases between. The CDR3 is 12 residues long.

The CDR3 sequence is CASSQDPGGLAGEYNEQFF. The DNA for the CDR3 is TGCGCCAGCAGCCAAGATCCAGGTGGACTAGCGGGAGAATACAATGAGCAGTTCTTC. This chain joins TRBV4-3 and TRBJ2-1, with 13 positions matching TRBD2. This CDR3 spans 19 amino acids. With 0 bases clipped from V and 4 bases from J, the junction kept 9 bases outside the gene matches. CDR1 and CDR2 (germline): LGHNA, YSLEER.

This clone occurred a few times. The rearrangement joins TRBV6-1 to TRBJ2-7; D may be TRBD1 (6 bases). This CDR3 is built from 16 residues. V was clipped by 2 bases and J by 3 bases, with 17 bases between them. Germline lookup yields CDR1 MNHNS and CDR2 SASEGT. CDR3 loop: CASSENIRDTGYEQYF. DNA for the CDR3: TGTGCCAGCAGTGAAAATATCCGGGACACCGGCTACGAGCAGTACTTC.

This chain joins TRBV27 and TRBJ2-7, with TRBD2 identical over 7 bases. Germline lookup yields CDR1 MNHEY and CDR2 SMNVEV (reference sequence). The length of the CDR3 is 13 residues. The J segment lost 4 bases and the V segment lost 4 bases, leaving 4 bases of the junction unmatched. The CDR3 spells CASSWGGEYEQYF. The CDR3 coding sequence is TGTGCCAGCAGTTGGGGGGGGGAGTACGAGCAGTACTTC.

This clone was counted a single time. Other DNA sequences in this sample translate to the same CDR3. The gene calls are TRBV27 and TRBJ2-7; perhaps TRBD1 as D (5 bases). Deletions cut 6 bases from V and 0 bases from J, with 12 bases between. Germline V gene sequence: CDR1 MNHEY, CDR2 SMNVEV (reference sequence). The CDR3 sequence is 14 residues long. This CDR3 reads CASSLSGPSYEQYF. CDR3 DNA: TGTGCCAGCAGCCTTTCAGGGCCCTCCTACGAGCAGTACTTC.

This chain joins TRBV19 and TRBJ2-3; D perhaps matches TRBD2 (5 bases). Germline CDR1 and CDR2: LNHDA and SQIVND (reference sequence). Between the trimmed V and J ends, which lost 6 bases and 6 bases, there was a span of 13 bases. The CDR3 has 13 residues. The CDR3 sequence: CASRDEAVDTQYF. The CDR3 DNA reads TGTGCCAGTAGGGATGAAGCGGTCGATACGCAGTATTTT. Supplemented by reference TRBV19 and TRBJ2-3, the full variable domain reads DGGITQSPKYLFRKEGQNVTLSCEQNLNHDAMYWYRQDPGQGLRLIYYSQIVNDFQKGDIAEGYSVSREKKESFPLTVTSAQKNPTAFYLCASRDEAVDTQYFGPGTRLTVL.

The genes are TRBV10-3 and TRBJ1-6, with TRBD1 identical over 8 bases. The CDR3 covers 17 residues. Germline V gene lookup returns CDR1 ENHRY and CDR2 SYGVKD. V trimming: 7 bases; J trimming: 9 bases; junction bases outside the gene matches: 17. The chain's CDR3 is CAINDFLPGTGSSPLHF. CDR3 nucleotides: TGTGCCATCAATGATTTTTTACCCGGGACAGGCTCTTCACCCCTCCACTTT.

The chain joins TRBV9 to TRBJ2-3; 8 nucleotides match TRBD2. Trimming removed 4 bases from V and 1 base from J; junction bases left unmatched: 2. The CDR3 loop spans 14 amino acids. In germline, CDR1 is SGDLS, CDR2 YYNGEE. CDR3 bases: TGTGCCAGCAGCCCAGCGGGGGGCACAGATACGCAGTATTTT. This codes for CASSPAGGTDTQYF. Using reference TRBV9 and TRBJ2-3 for the parts outside the CDR3, the full variable domain is DSGVTQTPKHLITATGQRVTLRCSPRSGDLSVYWYQQSLDQGLQFLIQYYNGEERAKGNILERFSAQQFPDLHSELNLSSLELGDSALYFCASSPAGGTDTQYFGPGTRLTVL.

This chain links TRBV4-3 with TRBJ2-7; the D gene is possibly TRBD1 (5 bases). Germline CDR1 is LGHNA and CDR2 is YSLEER. V lost 2 bases, J lost 6 bases, and 11 bases lay in between. CDR3 size: 13 residues. CDR3 sequence reads: CASSQTTVGEQYF. CDR3 DNA sequence: TGCGCCAGCAGCCAAACGACAGTCGGCGAGCAGTACTTC.

This clone was observed a few times. The same CDR3 is also encoded by other DNA sequences in this sample. The chain carries TRBV5-4 and TRBJ2-1, with no clear D. Germline V lookup: CDR1 SGHNT, CDR2 YYREEE (reference sequence). Trimming took 0 bases from V and 7 from J, leaving 2 bases between them. There are 11 residues in the CDR3. Here the CDR3 DNA reads TGTGCCAGCAGCTTGGGAAATGAGCAGTTCTTC. Its translation is CASSLGNEQFF.

This chain links TRBV19 with TRBJ1-6; no definite D call. In germline, CDR1 is LNHDA, CDR2 SQIVND (reference sequence). Trimming removed 6 bases at V and 6 bases at J, with 9 bases between. This CDR3 contains 13 residues. The CDR3 is CASSLVANSPLHF. CDR3 coding DNA: TGTGCCAGTAGCCTCGTGGCTAATTCACCCCTCCACTTT.

This sequence joins TRBV6-5 and TRBJ2-7; tentatively, D is TRBD2 (6 bases). The CDR3 loop spans 15 amino acids. Germline V CDR1 and CDR2: MNHEY, SVGAGI. Trimming took off 0 bases at V and 6 bases at J, with 15 bases between the two ends. CDR3 DNA: TGTGCCAGCAGTTACTCAGGGGAGGTCTCGAGCGAGCAGTACTTC. Amino acids: CASSYSGEVSSEQYF.